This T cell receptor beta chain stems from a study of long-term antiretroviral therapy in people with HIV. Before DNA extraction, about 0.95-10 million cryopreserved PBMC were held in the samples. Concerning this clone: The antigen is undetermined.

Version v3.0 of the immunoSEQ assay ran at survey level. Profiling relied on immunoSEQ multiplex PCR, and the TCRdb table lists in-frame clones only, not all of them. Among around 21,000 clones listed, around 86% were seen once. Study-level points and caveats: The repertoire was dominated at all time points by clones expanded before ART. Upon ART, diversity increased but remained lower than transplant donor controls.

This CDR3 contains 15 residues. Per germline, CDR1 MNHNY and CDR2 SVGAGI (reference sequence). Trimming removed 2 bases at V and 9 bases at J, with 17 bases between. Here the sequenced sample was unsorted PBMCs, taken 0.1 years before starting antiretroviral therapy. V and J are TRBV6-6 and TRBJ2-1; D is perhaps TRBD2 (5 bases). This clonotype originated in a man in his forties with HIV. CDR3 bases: TGTGCCAGCAGTTACCCTTTGACTAATAAGGGTGAGCAGTTCTTC. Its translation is CASSYPLTNKGEQFF.